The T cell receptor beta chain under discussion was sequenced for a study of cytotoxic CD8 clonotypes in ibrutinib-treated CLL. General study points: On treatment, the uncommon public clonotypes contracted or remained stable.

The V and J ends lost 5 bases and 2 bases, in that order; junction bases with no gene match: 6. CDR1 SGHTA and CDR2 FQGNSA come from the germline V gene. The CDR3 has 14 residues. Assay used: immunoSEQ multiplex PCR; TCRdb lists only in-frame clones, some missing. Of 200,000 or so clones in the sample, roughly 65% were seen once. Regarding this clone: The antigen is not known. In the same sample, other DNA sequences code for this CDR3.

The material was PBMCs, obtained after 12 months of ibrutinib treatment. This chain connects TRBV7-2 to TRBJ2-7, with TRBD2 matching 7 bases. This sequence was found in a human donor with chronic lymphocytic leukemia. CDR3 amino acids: CASSPGGPTYEQYF. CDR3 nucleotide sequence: TGTGCCAGCAGCCCGGGGGGACCGACCTACGAGCAGTACTTC.